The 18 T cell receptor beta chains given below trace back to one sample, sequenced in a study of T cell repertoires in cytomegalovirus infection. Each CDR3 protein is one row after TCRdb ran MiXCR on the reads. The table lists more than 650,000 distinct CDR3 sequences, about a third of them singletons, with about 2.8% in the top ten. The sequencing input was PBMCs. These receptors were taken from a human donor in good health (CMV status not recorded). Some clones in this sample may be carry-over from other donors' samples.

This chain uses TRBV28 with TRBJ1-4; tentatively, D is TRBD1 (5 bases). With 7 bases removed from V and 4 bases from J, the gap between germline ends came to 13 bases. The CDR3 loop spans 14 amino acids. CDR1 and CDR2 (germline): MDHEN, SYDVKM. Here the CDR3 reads CASTRGGLNEKLFF. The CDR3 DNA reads TGTGCCAGCACCCGCGGGGGTCTTAATGAAAAACTGTTTTTT.

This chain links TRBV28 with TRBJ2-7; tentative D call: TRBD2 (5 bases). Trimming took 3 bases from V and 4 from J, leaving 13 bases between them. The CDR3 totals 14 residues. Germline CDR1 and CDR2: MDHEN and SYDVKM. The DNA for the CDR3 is TGTGCCAGCAGTTTCGGGGTGGAGATTTACGAGCAGTACTTC. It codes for CASSFGVEIYEQYF.

CDR3 region: CASRMLGTGLYEQYF. The CDR3, as DNA: TGTGCCAGCAGGATGCTCGGGACAGGGCTCTACGAGCAGTACTTC. The J gene is TRBJ2-7, the V gene TRBV27, with 9 positions matching TRBD1. Germline CDR1 reads MNHEY; CDR2 reads SMNVEV (reference sequence). CDR3 length: 15 amino acids. The junction had 9 bases not matched to a gene; V was cut back by 6 bases and J by 3 bases.

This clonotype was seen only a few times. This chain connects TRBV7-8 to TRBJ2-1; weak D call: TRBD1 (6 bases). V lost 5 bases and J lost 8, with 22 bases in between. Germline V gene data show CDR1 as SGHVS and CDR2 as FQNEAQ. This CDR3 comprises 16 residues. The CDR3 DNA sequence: TGTGCCAGCAGCAAGCGGCAGGTAGACAGGATCGATGAGCAGTTCTTC. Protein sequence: CASSKRQVDRIDEQFF.

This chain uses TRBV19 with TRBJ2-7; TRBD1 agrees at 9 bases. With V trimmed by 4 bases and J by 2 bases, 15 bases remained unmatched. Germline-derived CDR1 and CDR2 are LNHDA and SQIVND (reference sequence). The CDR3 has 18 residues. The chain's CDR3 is CASSRRPGTGTPAYEQYF. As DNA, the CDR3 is TGTGCCAGTAGTAGACGTCCCGGGACAGGGACACCCGCCTACGAGCAGTACTTC.

CDR3 loop: CASSPRDIRWAGYTF. CDR3 bases: TGTGCCAGCAGCCCTAGGGACATACGTTGGGCTGGCTACACCTTC. This rearrangement joins TRBV14 to TRBJ1-2; D is perhaps TRBD1 (6 bases). The V end was cut by 4 bases, the J end by 7 bases, with 19 bases between. This CDR3 region has 15 residues. CDR1 is SGHDN and CDR2 is FVKESK in the germline V gene. The entire variable domain, with the rest obtained from reference TRBV14 and TRBJ1-2, is as follows: EAGVTQFPSHSVIEKGQTVTLRCDPISGHDNLYWYRRVMGKEIKFLLHFVKESKQDESGMPNNRFLAERTGGTYSTLKVQPAELEDSGVYFCASSPRDIRWAGYTFGSGTRLTVV.

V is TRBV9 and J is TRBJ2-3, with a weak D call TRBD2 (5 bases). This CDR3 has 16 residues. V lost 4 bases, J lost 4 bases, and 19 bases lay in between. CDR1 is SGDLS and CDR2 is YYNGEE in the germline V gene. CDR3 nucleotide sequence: TGTGCCAGCAGCCCCCTCCCCGGAGGTGTTGCAGATACGCAGTATTTT. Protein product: CASSPLPGGVADTQYF.

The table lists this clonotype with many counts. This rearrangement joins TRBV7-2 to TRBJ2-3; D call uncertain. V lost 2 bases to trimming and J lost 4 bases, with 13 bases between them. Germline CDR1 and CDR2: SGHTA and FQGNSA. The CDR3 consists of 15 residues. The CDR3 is CASSLIGPRPDTQYF. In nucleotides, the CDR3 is TGTGCCAGCAGCTTAATAGGGCCCCGTCCAGATACGCAGTATTTT.

CDR3 region: CSAEPPRTSGGADTQYF. DNA for the CDR3: TGCAGTGCTGAACCTCCTAGGACTAGCGGGGGAGCAGATACGCAGTATTTT. The chain uses TRBV20-1 and TRBJ2-3; 13 nucleotides line up with TRBD2. CDR3 length: 17 residues. V was pared by 5 bases and J by 4 bases, with 12 bases of the junction left unmatched. Germline assignment: CDR1 DFQATT and CDR2 SNEGSKA (reference sequence).

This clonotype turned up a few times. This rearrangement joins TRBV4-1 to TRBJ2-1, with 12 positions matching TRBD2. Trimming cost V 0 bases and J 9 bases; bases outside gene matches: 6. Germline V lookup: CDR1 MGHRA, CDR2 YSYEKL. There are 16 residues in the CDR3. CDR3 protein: CASSQDPGLAGFEQFF. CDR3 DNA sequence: TGCGCCAGCAGCCAAGATCCTGGACTAGCGGGGTTTGAGCAGTTCTTC.

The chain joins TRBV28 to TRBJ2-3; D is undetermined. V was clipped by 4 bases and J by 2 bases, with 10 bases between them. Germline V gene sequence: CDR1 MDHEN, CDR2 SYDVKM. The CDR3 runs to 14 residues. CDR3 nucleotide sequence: TGTGCCAGCAGTTCTGCCATAGACACAGATACGCAGTATTTT. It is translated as CASSSAIDTDTQYF.

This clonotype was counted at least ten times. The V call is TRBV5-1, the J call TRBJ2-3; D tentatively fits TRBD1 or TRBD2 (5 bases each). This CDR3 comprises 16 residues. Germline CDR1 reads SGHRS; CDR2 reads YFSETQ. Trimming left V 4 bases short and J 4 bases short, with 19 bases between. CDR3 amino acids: CASSDPGPKGADTQYF. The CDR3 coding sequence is TGCGCCAGCAGCGATCCGGGACCCAAAGGCGCAGATACGCAGTATTTT.

The CDR3 loop is CASSWSTRANYGYTF. The CDR3 DNA sequence: TGTGCCAGCAGCTGGTCTACACGAGCTAACTATGGCTACACCTTC. The chain couples TRBV5-6 to TRBJ1-2; D ambiguous. The CDR3 totals 15 residues. V was clipped by 3 bases and J by 0 bases, with 12 bases between them. The germline gives CDR1 SGHDT, CDR2 YYEEEE.

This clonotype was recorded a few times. In nucleotides, the CDR3 is TGTGCCAGCAGCGCCCGGGACAGCTATGGCTACACCTTC. Protein: CASSARDSYGYTF. The chain joins TRBV12-3 or TRBV12-4 to TRBJ1-2; 7 bases line up with TRBD1. The CDR3 loop spans 13 amino acids. J gave up 4 bases and V 6 bases, and 5 bases lay outside the gene matches.

The CDR3 loop reads CASSYQLVKPQHF. DNA of the CDR3: TGTGCCAGCAGTTATCAGTTGGTTAAGCCCCAGCATTTT. The chain is built from TRBV6-8 and TRBJ1-5; D gene ambiguous. CDR1 and CDR2 (germline): MNHGY, SAAAGT. Trimming took off 3 bases at V and 8 bases at J, with 11 bases between the two ends. The CDR3 contains 13 residues.

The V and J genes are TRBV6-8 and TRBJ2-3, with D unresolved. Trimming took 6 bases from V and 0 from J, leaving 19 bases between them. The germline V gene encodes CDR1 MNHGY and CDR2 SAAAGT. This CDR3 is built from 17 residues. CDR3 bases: TGTGCCAGCAGGCCCAGACCCTTGTGGTTAAGCACAGATACGCAGTATTTT. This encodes CASRPRPLWLSTDTQYF.

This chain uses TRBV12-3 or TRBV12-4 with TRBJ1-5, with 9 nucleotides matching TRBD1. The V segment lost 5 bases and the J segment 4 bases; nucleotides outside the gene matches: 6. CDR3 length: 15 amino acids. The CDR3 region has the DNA TGTGCCAGCAGTCCTGGGACAGGGTGGAATCAGCCCCAGCATTTT. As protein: CASSPGTGWNQPQHF.

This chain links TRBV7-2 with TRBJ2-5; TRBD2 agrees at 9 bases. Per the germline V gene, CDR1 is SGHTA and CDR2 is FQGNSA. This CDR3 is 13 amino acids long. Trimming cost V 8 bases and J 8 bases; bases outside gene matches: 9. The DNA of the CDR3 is TGTGCCAGCGCGGGGGGGCCGGGAGATACCCAGTACTTC. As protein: CASAGGPGDTQYF. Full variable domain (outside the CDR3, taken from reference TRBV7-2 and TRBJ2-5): GAGVSQSPSNKVTEKGKDVELRCDPISGHTALYWYRQSLGQGLEFLIYFQGNSAPDKSGLPSDRFSAERTGGSVSTLTIQRTQQEDSAVYLCASAGGPGDTQYFGPGTRLLVL.